This is a list of T cell receptor beta chains from one sample in a study of T cells after yellow fever vaccination. TCRdb reprocessed the 5' RACE reads via MiXCR and lists one record per CDR3 protein. Of about 32,000 distinct CDR3 sequences in the sample, 6.6% are singletons; the top ten hold approximately 23%. Sequencing was performed on PBMCs, either bulk or a sorted T-cell subset (CD4+, CD8+, memory, or dextramer-sorted; not recorded which), taken on the day of the first yellow fever vaccination. These receptors were obtained from a man younger than 30 who received the YFV17D yellow fever vaccine. Both conserved end residues are part of each CDR3. A D gene is named only where the DNA matches it firmly. Rows may omit the clone size; those that give it use once, few, many or a size class.

TRBV10-3	TRBD1	TRBJ1-1	many	TGTGCCATCAGTCAGGACAGGACTAACACTGAAGCTTTCTTT	CAISQDRTNTEAFF
TRBV5-1	.	TRBJ2-5	.	TGCGCCAGCAGCTTGGAAGTTTCTCAAGAGACCCAGTACTTC	CASSLEVSQETQYF
TRBV7-3	.	TRBJ2-2	few	TGTGCCAGCAGCCCCGGCCCGAACACCGGGGAGCTGTTTTTT	CASSPGPNTGELFF
TRBV11-2	TRBD1	TRBJ1-1	few	TGTGCCAGCAGCTTAACGCAGGGGGGCTCTAGGGCTCCTGCTTTCTTT	CASSLTQGGSRAPAFF
TRBV18	.	TRBJ1-2	many	TGTGCCAGCTCACCAGGAACAGGGAATTTCGGTCACTATGGCTACACCTTC	CASSPGTGNFGHYGYTF
TRBV19	TRBD2	TRBJ2-3	.	TGTGCCAGTAACGAGGGGAGGGACCCAACAGATACGCAGTATTTT	CASNEGRDPTDTQYF
TRBV13	.	TRBJ2-3	medium-sized	TGTGCCAGCAGCTTCTCCAGCACAGATACGCAGTATTTT	CASSFSSTDTQYF
TRBV20-1	.	TRBJ1-5	few	TGCAGTGCTGGACCTCCGGCTGGAAGTCAGCCCCAGCATTTT	CSAGPPAGSQPQHF
TRBV7-9	.	TRBJ1-1	many	TGTGCCAGCAGCCCACCCGCTTCGTCCGAAGCTTTCTTT	CASSPPASSEAFF
TRBV6-2/TRBV6-3	.	TRBJ2-1	many	TGTGCCAGCAGCACCCAAGGGCTGACGGATGAGCAGTTCTTC	CASSTQGLTDEQFF
TRBV3-1	.	TRBJ1-5	few	TGTGCCAGCAGCCAAGATGCAGGGCCCAATCAGCCCCAGCATTTT	CASSQDAGPNQPQHF
TRBV5-1	.	TRBJ2-2	many	TGCGCCAGCAGCCTGACCGCTCGACGGGCCACCGGGGAGCTGTTTTTT	CASSLTARRATGELFF
TRBV6-2/TRBV6-3	.	TRBJ1-2	many	TGTGCCAGCAGACCCTGGGGGGCTAACTATGGCTACACCTTC	CASRPWGANYGYTF
TRBV5-6	.	TRBJ1-2	many	TGTGCCAGCAGCTTGGATATACGTGGCTACACCTTC	CASSLDIRGYTF
TRBV6-1	.	TRBJ2-7	many	TGTGCCAGCTCTTTTTTGACAGGCCCATACGAGCAGTACTTC	CASSFLTGPYEQYF
TRBV6-4	TRBD2	TRBJ2-1	many	TGTGCCAGCAGTCCCTTCGGGGGGGCTAACAATGAGCAGTTCTTC	CASSPFGGANNEQFF
TRBV7-6	TRBD1	TRBJ2-5	many	TGTGCCAGCAGCTTACGACCAGGGGGCGCGGGGGAGACCCAGTACTTC	CASSLRPGGAGETQYF
TRBV20-1	TRBD1	TRBJ2-7	.	TGCAGTGCTAGAGAACTAGGGGACAGGGGGATCTACGAGCAGTACTTC	CSARELGDRGIYEQYF
TRBV28	.	TRBJ2-3	few	TGTGCCAGCAACCTGTCCACGGGACCAACTACAGATACGCAGTATTTT	CASNLSTGPTTDTQYF
TRBV5-4	TRBD1	TRBJ1-1	few	TGTGCCAGCTTGGGACAGGCGAACACTGAAGCTTTCTTT	CASLGQANTEAFF
TRBV27	.	TRBJ2-2	many	TGTGCCAGCGGGCTTCTCTCCACCGGGGAGCTGTTTTTT	CASGLLSTGELFF
TRBV6-6	.	TRBJ2-7	many	TGTGCCAGCAGGCGTGGGGCTACCTACGAGCAGTACTTC	CASRRGATYEQYF
TRBV20-1	TRBD2	TRBJ2-1	few	TGCAGTGCGGACTGGACTAGCGGGGGGGCTGGTGAGCAGTTCTTC	CSADWTSGGAGEQFF
TRBV4-3	TRBD1	TRBJ2-6	.	TGCGCCAGCAGCAGCCGACAGGGCGGCTCTGGGGCCAACGTCCTGACTTTC	CASSSRQGGSGANVLTF
TRBV5-1	.	TRBJ1-1	many	TGCGCCAGCAGCTTGGACGGGGTTACTGAAGCTTTCTTT	CASSLDGVTEAFF
TRBV29-1	.	TRBJ2-2	many	TGCAGCGTTGTGTCTTTGGGGAGAAACACCGGGGAGCTGTTTTTT	CSVVSLGRNTGELFF
TRBV7-2	.	TRBJ2-1	many	TGTGCCAGCAGCTTAGTACAGGGTTGGGATGAGCAGTTCTTC	CASSLVQGWDEQFF
TRBV19	.	TRBJ1-4	.	TGTGCCACCTCCCTCGGGGAAAAACTGTTTTTT	CATSLGEKLFF
TRBV6-5	TRBD2	TRBJ2-2	many	TGTGCCAGCAGTTCCACGGGGGGGGTCACCGGGGAGCTGTTTTTT	CASSSTGGVTGELFF
TRBV6-5	TRBD1	TRBJ1-6	many	TGTGCCAGCAGACCCGGGACAGGGGATTCACCCCTCCACTTT	CASRPGTGDSPLHF
TRBV12-3/TRBV12-4	.	TRBJ1-6	few	TGTGCCAGCAGCCCGGATGATTCACCCCTCCACTTT	CASSPDDSPLHF
TRBV20-1	.	TRBJ2-6	many	TGCAGTGCCCCAGAGACCTCTGGGGCCAACGTCCTGACTTTC	CSAPETSGANVLTF
TRBV4-1	.	TRBJ1-4	many	TGCGCCAGCAGCCAAGGCGCAGCCCGGGGTGAAAAACTGTTTTTT	CASSQGAARGEKLFF
TRBV4-2	TRBD1	TRBJ1-2	.	TGTGCCAGCAGCCAAGCATCCTTAGACAGGGACTATGGCTACACCTTC	CASSQASLDRDYGYTF
TRBV12-3/TRBV12-4	TRBD1	TRBJ2-1	medium-sized	TGTGCCAGCAGACAGGGGATCGGGAATGAGCAGTTCTTC	CASRQGIGNEQFF
TRBV30	.	TRBJ1-5	few	TGTGCCTGGAGTGTAACTGGGGTTCAGCCCCAGCATTTT	CAWSVTGVQPQHF
TRBV20-1	.	TRBJ2-5	many	TGCAGTGCTAGACCCGGACTGTACCAAGAGACCCAGTACTTC	CSARPGLYQETQYF
TRBV24-1	TRBD1	TRBJ2-5	few	TGTGCCACCAGTGAGGGGGGGACAGGGAAGGAGACCCAGTACTTC	CATSEGGTGKETQYF
TRBV20-1	TRBD2	TRBJ2-1	many	TGCAGTGCTCGAGGTTACCGACTAGCGGGGGACGCTGAGCAGTTCTTC	CSARGYRLAGDAEQFF
TRBV18	TRBD1	TRBJ2-5	.	TGTGCCAGCTCACCTCAGGGGGCTCTCCAAGAGACCCAGTACTTC	CASSPQGALQETQYF